This entry concerns a single T cell receptor beta chain. This entry comes from a study of blood T cell repertoires in COVID-19. Study-level background: Researchers got acute and convalescent COVID-19 samples from the United States, Italy and Spain.

Everyone who took part was roughly 18 to 89 years old, and they came from 24 US areas. Participants had their cohort set by participant-reported clinical history. Authors' analysis steps: Reference gene primers were amplified, and this amplification served to estimate nucleated cell counts. The method was immunoSEQ multiplex PCR; TCRdb's version includes in-frame clones alone and lacks a portion of them. D and trimming were read from the DNA, whereas the V and J calls and clone size are those reported in that table. This table has 150,000 to 200,000 clones, roughly 80% appearing once. This CDR3 spans 15 amino acids. The V gene's germline CDR1 is LNHDA and CDR2 SQIVND (reference sequence). V shed 5 bases and J 4 bases; nucleotides not matched to a gene: 7.

The rearrangement links TRBV19 to TRBJ2-3; 9 positions agree with TRBD2. The sequencing sample was made of PBMCs or T cells enriched from blood (not recorded which). The TCR sequence derives from a man aged 60-69 years who had been exposed to COVID-19. In DNA, the CDR3 is TGTGCCAGTAGTCGGCTAGCGGGATGGGCAGATACGCAGTATTTT. It translates to CASSRLAGWADTQYF.